Listed here are 29 T cell receptor beta chains from one sample, sequenced in a study of shared clonotypes between healthy human individuals. The table came from immunoSEQ multiplex PCR; TCRdb's copy has only in-frame clones and leaves some out. The sample lists roughly 2.2 million clones; 85% to 95% were seen once. The material sequenced was naive CD4+ T cells from PBMCs. As to subset: CD45RA+ positively selected. These receptors were taken from a man aged 18 to 29 in good health. Some clones in this sample may be carry-over from other donors' samples.

The rearrangement uses TRBV9 and TRBJ2-2; 8 bases line up with TRBD2. V lost 4 bases, J lost 1 base, and 9 bases stayed unmatched. Germline V CDR1 and CDR2: SGDLS, YYNGEE. The CDR3 consists of 17 residues. For the CDR3, the DNA is TGTGCCAGCAGCCCTAGGGCCGCGGGGGGGAACACCGGGGAGCTGTTTTTT. It translates to CASSPRAAGGNTGELFF.

A word on this clone: One end of the junction varies from germline; a read error may be responsible. In the same sample, other DNA sequences code for this CDR3. J is TRBJ2-3 and V is TRBV7-9; 7 positions match TRBD2. The CDR3 length is 13 residues. From germline, CDR1 is SEHNR and CDR2 FQNEAQ (reference sequence). This CDR3 reads CASSLAGGDTQYF. CDR3 DNA sequence: TGTGCCAGCAGTTTAGCGGGTGGAGATACGCAGTATTTT.

The chain combines TRBV4-2 with TRBJ2-7; 12 nucleotides line up with TRBD1. Germline V gene lookup returns CDR1 LGHNA and CDR2 YNFKEQ. CDR3 length equals 17 residues. Trimming cost V 2 bases and J 7 bases; bases outside gene matches: 12. CDR3 sequence reads: CASSQPPVGQGAREQYF. CDR3 bases: TGTGCCAGCAGCCAACCACCGGTGGGACAGGGGGCGAGAGAGCAGTACTTC.

The V call is TRBV2, the J call TRBJ2-1; the match to TRBD2 covers 9 bases. The junction had 4 bases not matched to a gene; V was cut back by 7 bases and J by 6 bases. This CDR3 region has 13 residues. The V gene's germline CDR1 is SNHLY and CDR2 FYNNEI. The chain's CDR3 is CASNSGSGNEQFF. CDR3 coding DNA: TGTGCCAGCAATAGCGGGAGTGGCAATGAGCAGTTCTTC. Full variable domain (missing parts from reference TRBV2 and TRBJ2-1): EPEVTQTPSHQVTQMGQEVILRCVPISNHLYFYWYRQILGQKVEFLVSFYNNEISEKSEIFDDQFSVERPDGSNFTLKIRSTKLEDSAMYFCASNSGSGNEQFFGPGTRLTVL.

This chain joins TRBV28 and TRBJ1-1; 7 bases are a match to TRBD1. Germline V gene lookup returns CDR1 MDHEN and CDR2 SYDVKM. The CDR3 covers 17 residues. J gave up 1 base and V 5 bases, and 13 bases lay outside the gene matches. The CDR3 region has the DNA TGTGCCAGCAGTCGCGCCAATCTACAGGGGCCGAACACTGAAGCTTTCTTT. It is translated as CASSRANLQGPNTEAFF.

The rearrangement joins TRBV4-1 to TRBJ1-2, with 7 positions matching TRBD1. CDR1 and CDR2 (germline): MGHRA, YSYEKL. The CDR3 sequence is 15 residues long. J lost 8 bases, V lost 2 bases, and 11 bases had no gene match. Here the CDR3 DNA reads TGCGCCAGCAGCCAATCCGGCCTAAGGGGGCACGGCTACACCTTC. Translated: CASSQSGLRGHGYTF.

The J gene is TRBJ2-1, the V gene TRBV2; D is unresolved. Germline values: CDR1 SNHLY, CDR2 FYNNEI. The V end lost 4 bases, the J end lost 9 bases, and 10 bases lay between the germline ends. The CDR3 sequence is 12 residues long. The CDR3 sequence: CASSGGGPEQFF. CDR3 coding DNA: TGTGCCAGCAGTGGGGGTGGGCCTGAGCAGTTCTTC.

The chain is built from TRBV19 and TRBJ2-2, with 7 bases lining up with TRBD2. Per germline, CDR1 LNHDA and CDR2 SQIVND (reference sequence). CDR3 length: 16 residues. V shed 7 bases and J 2 bases; nucleotides not matched to a gene: 10. The chain's CDR3 is CASTSRWGGNTGELFF. As DNA, the CDR3 is TGTGCCAGTACCTCCCGGTGGGGGGGAAACACCGGGGAGCTGTTTTTT.

The V call is TRBV5-1, the J call TRBJ2-3, with TRBD1 identical over 7 bases. V lost 3 bases to trimming and J lost 6 bases; unmatched junction nucleotides: 7. This CDR3 comprises 14 residues. Germline V gene sequence: CDR1 SGHRS, CDR2 YFSETQ. The CDR3 coding sequence is TGCGCCAGCAGCTCCTGGACAGGCGGGGATACGCAGTATTTT. It specifies CASSSWTGGDTQYF.

The V and J genes are TRBV6-1 and TRBJ1-2; 8 bases are a match to TRBD1. V dropped 0 bases and J dropped 1; count of bases not matched to a gene: 1. This CDR3 has 15 residues. Germline V gene sequence: CDR1 MNHNS, CDR2 SASEGT. Here the CDR3 DNA reads TGTGCCAGCAGTGAAGCGGGACAGGATAACTATGGCTACACCTTC. Encoded protein: CASSEAGQDNYGYTF.

The chain employs TRBV5-1 and TRBJ2-5; D uncertain. Germline lookup yields CDR1 SGHRS and CDR2 YFSETQ. The CDR3 is 14 residues long. Trimming removed 2 bases at V and 2 bases at J, with 10 bases between. CDR3 region: CASSFYNPQETQYF. For the CDR3, the DNA is TGCGCCAGCAGCTTCTACAACCCACAAGAGACCCAGTACTTC.

A word on this clone: Other DNA sequences of this sample code for an identical CDR3. The chain has TRBV5-1 and TRBJ1-3; a possible D gene is TRBD1 (5 bases). The CDR3 is made up of 15 amino acids. The germline gives CDR1 SGHRS, CDR2 YFSETQ. V was clipped by 0 bases and J by 1 base, with 8 bases between them. The CDR3 coding sequence is TGCGCCAGCAGCTTGGGGGGGAGTTCTGGAAACACCATATATTTT. Protein product: CASSLGGSSGNTIYF.

The chain joins TRBV4-1 to TRBJ1-1, with 7 bases matching TRBD1. Germline V gene data show CDR1 as MGHRA and CDR2 as YSYEKL. The trim removed 5 bases at V and 5 bases at J, leaving 17 bases unmatched. The CDR3 is made up of 17 amino acids. The CDR3 DNA is TGCGCCAGCAGCTCCCGCAACAGGGGCGCGAACAGGACTGAAGCTTTCTTT. Protein: CASSSRNRGANRTEAFF.

This clone was observed a single time. The chain recombines TRBV7-8 with TRBJ2-7; D gene uncertain. Germline values: CDR1 SGHVS, CDR2 FQNEAQ. The V gene lost 1 base and the J gene lost 0 bases, with 13 bases spanning the gap. The CDR3 loop spans 16 amino acids. The chain's CDR3 is CASSLVLGTRSYEQYF. CDR3 nucleotide sequence: TGTGCCAGCAGCTTAGTGTTAGGTACACGCTCCTACGAGCAGTACTTC.

The chain carries TRBV7-2 and TRBJ2-5, with 8 nucleotides matching TRBD2. This CDR3 has 16 amino acids. V shed 3 bases, J shed 5 bases, and the junction held 11 bases outside the gene matches. The germline V gene encodes CDR1 SGHTA and CDR2 FQGNSA. Written as DNA, the CDR3 is TGTGCCAGCAGCTTCCGGGCGGGAGGCCGCTGGGAGACCCAGTACTTC. It is translated as CASSFRAGGRWETQYF. Full variable domain (missing parts from reference TRBV7-2 and TRBJ2-5): GAGVSQSPSNKVTEKGKDVELRCDPISGHTALYWYRQSLGQGLEFLIYFQGNSAPDKSGLPSDRFSAERTGGSVSTLTIQRTQQEDSAVYLCASSFRAGGRWETQYFGPGTRLLVL.

This chain connects TRBV9 to TRBJ2-7; D ambiguous. Germline CDR1 reads SGDLS; CDR2 reads YYNGEE. The CDR3 runs to 15 residues. V dropped 0 bases and J dropped 0 bases, with 10 bases sitting between them. This chain's CDR3 is CASSVGPQASYEQYF. The CDR3 DNA sequence: TGTGCCAGCAGCGTAGGTCCCCAGGCCTCCTACGAGCAGTACTTC. The whole variable domain, remainder taken from reference TRBV9 and TRBJ2-7, is DSGVTQTPKHLITATGQRVTLRCSPRSGDLSVYWYQQSLDQGLQFLIQYYNGEERAKGNILERFSAQQFPDLHSELNLSSLELGDSALYFCASSVGPQASYEQYFGPGTRLTVT.

In its sample, this clone was seen a few times. The chain has TRBV18 and TRBJ1-1; D gene uncertain. Trimming shortened V by 2 bases and J by 8 bases, and 3 bases separated the two germline ends. Per germline, CDR1 KGHSH and CDR2 LQKENI. The length of the CDR3 is 10 residues. Here the CDR3 reads CASSPEEAFF. CDR3 bases: TGTGCCAGCTCACCAGAAGAAGCTTTCTTT.

V usage is TRBV5-1 and J usage is TRBJ1-3; no clear D. CDR3 length: 14 amino acids. The V gene lost 1 base and the J gene lost 6 bases, with 11 bases spanning the gap. In germline, CDR1 is SGHRS, CDR2 YFSETQ. The CDR3 region has the DNA TGCGCCAGCAGCTTGAGCCCGACGACAAACACCATATATTTT. Its translation is CASSLSPTTNTIYF.

V is TRBV7-3 and J is TRBJ2-1; D perhaps matches TRBD2 (6 bases). The CDR3 length is 14 residues. The ends were cut back, 2 bases at V and 10 bases at J, with 15 bases in the middle. Germline values: CDR1 SGHTA, CDR2 FQGTGA. The CDR3 nucleotides read TGTGCCAGCAGCTTAGGGGAGGTACGGAGCGAGCAGTTCTTC. Translation: CASSLGEVRSEQFF.

J is TRBJ1-5 and V is TRBV19; 12 bases map to TRBD1. Trimming took 4 bases from V and 5 from J; bases not matched to a gene: 12. Germline CDR1 reads LNHDA; CDR2 reads SQIVND (reference sequence). The CDR3 loop spans 18 amino acids. The CDR3 protein is CASSRTGTGGTQDQPQHF. The CDR3 region has the DNA TGTGCCAGTAGTAGGACCGGGACAGGGGGCACTCAAGATCAGCCCCAGCATTTT. Filled out from reference TRBV19 and TRBJ1-5, the complete variable domain reads DGGITQSPKYLFRKEGQNVTLSCEQNLNHDAMYWYRQDPGQGLRLIYYSQIVNDFQKGDIAEGYSVSREKKESFPLTVTSAQKNPTAFYLCASSRTGTGGTQDQPQHFGDGTRLSIL.

The genes are TRBV4-3 and TRBJ2-2; unclear D gene. The germline V gene has CDR1 LGHNA and CDR2 YSLEER. Trimming removed 1 base at V and 1 base at J, with 10 bases between. The CDR3 loop spans 16 amino acids. The CDR3 loop is CASSQGLGMNTGELFF. The CDR3 bases are TGCGCCAGCAGCCAAGGTCTGGGCATGAACACCGGGGAGCTGTTTTTT.

CDR3 sequence reads: CASSMARGFSYNEQFF. CDR3 nucleotides: TGTGCCAGTAGTATGGCACGAGGCTTCTCCTACAATGAGCAGTTCTTC. The chain is built from TRBV19 and TRBJ2-1, with unresolved D. CDR3 length: 16 residues. The V end was cut by 3 bases, the J end by 0 bases, with 12 bases between. Germline V gene data show CDR1 as LNHDA and CDR2 as SQIVND (reference sequence).

This chain joins TRBV7-3 and TRBJ2-3, with D perhaps matching TRBD1 or TRBD2 (5 bases each). Germline CDR1 is SGHTA and CDR2 is FQGTGA. The length of the CDR3 is 15 residues. Trimming took off 5 bases at V and 0 bases at J, with 12 bases between the two ends. CDR3 protein: CASSRQRGSTDTQYF. The CDR3 DNA is TGTGCCAGCAGCCGCCAGAGGGGAAGCACAGATACGCAGTATTTT.

The rearrangement uses TRBV28 and TRBJ2-6, with D perhaps TRBD1 (6 bases). CDR1 and CDR2 (germline): MDHEN, SYDVKM. This CDR3 contains 15 residues. The germline V and J ends were trimmed by 6 bases and 6 bases, with 15 bases remaining between them. The CDR3 sequence: CASSTGQSVANVLTF. In nucleotides, the CDR3 is TGTGCCAGCAGCACAGGACAGTCAGTGGCCAACGTCCTGACTTTC.

CDR3 loop: CASSSRWGALGEKLFF. In DNA form, the CDR3 reads TGCGCCAGCAGCTCCCGGTGGGGGGCGCTCGGTGAAAAACTGTTTTTT. J is TRBJ1-4 and V is TRBV5-1; the D gene is possibly TRBD1 (6 bases). V lost 3 bases to trimming and J lost 7 bases, with 19 bases between them. The length of the CDR3 is 16 residues. Germline V gives CDR1 SGHRS, CDR2 YFSETQ.

The chain uses TRBV14 and TRBJ2-3; no clear D. CDR3 length equals 12 residues. Trimming took off 4 bases at V and 2 bases at J, with 4 bases between the two ends. From germline, CDR1 is SGHDN and CDR2 FVKESK. In nucleotides, the CDR3 is TGTGCCAGCAGCCTACTCACAGATACGCAGTATTTT. The encoded protein is CASSLLTDTQYF.

A single count supports this clone. The chain couples TRBV10-2 to TRBJ2-2, with a tentative D call TRBD1 (6 bases). The V gene's germline CDR1 is WSHSY and CDR2 SAAADI. Trimming took 6 bases from V and 1 from J, leaving 9 bases between them. This CDR3 spans 14 amino acids. CDR3: CASRDRRNTGELFF. The CDR3 DNA sequence: TGCGCCAGCAGAGACAGGAGGAACACCGGGGAGCTGTTTTTT.

The rearrangement links TRBV7-8 to TRBJ2-1; 12 positions agree with TRBD1. The V and J ends lost 2 bases and 5 bases, in that order; junction bases with no gene match: 7. CDR3 length: 17 residues. The germline gives CDR1 SGHVS, CDR2 FQNEAQ. CDR3 amino acids: CASSLYQGQGAHNEQFF. DNA of the CDR3: TGTGCCAGCAGCTTATATCAGGGACAGGGGGCGCACAATGAGCAGTTCTTC.

The rearrangement uses TRBV6-6 and TRBJ2-5; the D gene is possibly TRBD1 (6 bases). The CDR3 spans 14 residues. Germline CDR1 reads MNHNY; CDR2 reads SVGAGI (reference sequence). Deletions cut 5 bases from V and 4 bases from J, with 14 bases between. The CDR3 DNA follows: TGTGCCAGCAGTCCCAGGGGTGGCGTAGAGACCCAGTACTTC. This encodes CASSPRGGVETQYF.